This T cell receptor (beta chain) emerged from a study of yellow fever vaccine responses in identical twins. The study's findings and limits: Vaccine T cell responses of twins reportedly seemed partly convergent and partly personalized.

The CDR3 sequence is 13 residues long. Germline CDR1 and CDR2: SGHDN and FVKESK. The ends were cut back, 2 bases at V and 9 bases at J, with 14 bases in the middle. MiXCR, applied by TCRdb to the RT-PCR reads, yields one record per CDR3 protein. The repertoire holds 15,000 to 20,000 distinct CDR3 sequences, with roughly 85% as singletons. A note on this clonotype: Its antigen is still unknown.

The origin of this receptor is a woman aged 18-29 years who received the yellow fever vaccine. The V call is TRBV14, the J call TRBJ2-7, with D possibly matching TRBD2 (5 bases). The sequencing used T cells from blood (PBMCs), unsorted or a sorted subset (not recorded which), collected before or after yellow fever vaccination (not recorded which). CDR3 DNA sequence: TGTGCCAGCAGCCAATCGGACTTGCTCGGGCAGTACTTC. Protein: CASSQSDLLGQYF.